A single T cell receptor (beta chain) is shown here with its context. The specificity of this receptor is unknown. There are no base qualities to consult, and no much larger clone falls within one base. This record belongs to a study of shared clonotypes between healthy human individuals (dated by TCRdb to the early 2020s). Study-wide context: Three men and two women, aged 18 to 49 years, made up the cohort. For each donor, three plates each were used for CD4 naive and CD4 memory, two plates were used for CD8 naive, and one plate was used for CD8 memory. To estimate repertoire size and how much clonotypes are shared between individuals, the study performed deep sequencing of blood TCR repertoires from a few healthy adults. To increase sequencing depth and limit assay-specific biases, TCR repertoire library preparation and sequencing were carried out by different laboratories using diverse techniques. Per donor, leukapheresis produced somewhere between about 0.85 and 8.9 billion PBMCs.

The donors were healthy, HIV-negative adults who had no recently reported acute infections or vaccinations. Every donor was a Caucasian adult residing in Nashville, Tennessee, USA. CD4+ T cells were enriched through magnetic negative selection, after which naive cells were positively selected on CD45RA and the remaining negative fraction served as the memory subset. Blood was collected by leukapheresis, and PBMCs were isolated by Ficoll-Histopaque density gradient centrifugation and then cryopreserved in liquid nitrogen vapor phase. Analytical flow cytometry was used to check the purity and quantity of every magnetically sorted T cell population. Each sorted fraction had its genomic DNA isolated and then quantified by UV absorbance on a Nanodrop 2000c. Study-level results and caveats: Clonotypes shared by all four sorted-subset donors showed higher generation probabilities than non-shared clonotypes. Sampling was limited to blood, and TCR repertoires in tissue likely differ from TCR repertoires in blood. Even with the large sequencing depth, rarefaction of the sorted-subset datasets indicated that sequencing was incomplete. Across four donors, 5% to 6% of naive CD4, 3.5% of naive CD8, 2% to 2.5% of memory CD4, and roughly 0.4% of memory CD8 clonotypes were shared. Pairwise subsampling led to the expectation that sequencing depth would affect the degree of clonotype sharing among donors. The small number of donors limited the genetic and exposure-history diversity represented. Naive subsets generally had larger estimated clonotype richness than memory subsets.

The CDR3, cysteine through phenylalanine, is 15 amino acids long. Just CDR3 DNA is preserved here, 45 bases in frame from base 1. The trim is 6 bases for V and 4 bases for J, with a gap of 17 bases between the germline ends. The germline V gene encodes CDR1 LNHDA and CDR2 SQIVND (reference sequence). Using the deep immunoSEQ assay, TCR CDR3 regions were amplified from genomic DNA by multiplex PCR. For each cell subset, the extracted genomic DNA was distributed evenly across all wells of several immunoSEQ 96-well plates, and each plate served as one replicate. Each replicate PCR for sorted subsets received roughly 200 ng genomic DNA, equal to roughly 30,000 T cell genomes. Purified libraries were measured with a Qubit 3.0 fluorometer, size-checked on a Bioanalyzer 2100, and measured again with the KAPA Library Quantification kit. Each immunoSEQ 96-well plate was sequenced on its own single-read 150-cycle Illumina NextSeq 550 flow cell. The published analysis was carried out like this. Because the immunoSEQ output held only junctional sequences and lacked quality scores, the filtering could not match the filtering applied to full-length reads. Sequences were annotated with PyIR, a Python wrapper for IgBLAST v1.9, and V/J genes and CDR3 were assigned using IMGT germline references. Any read was removed if the V/J assignment was weak (E-value above 1e-6), the CDR3 was missing, or the read contained stop codons, out-of-frame junctions, or ambiguous translated residues. V3J clonotypes were defined as sequences sharing an identical inferred V gene, J gene, and CDR3 amino acid sequence. The percentage overlap between two repertoires was calculated by dividing the number of shared unique clonotypes by the size of the smaller repertoire. Repertoire richness was assessed with RTK rarefaction, the Chao1 estimator, and Recon v2.1 estimates of unobserved clonotypes. Generation probabilities were computed with OLGA for all TCRbeta clonotypes obtained by the gDNA method from a few donors. What TCRdb holds here is the immuneACCESS table cut down to in-frame rearrangements. Part of the clones is not present; checked against another copy, under half of the missing clones reflect an unresolved V gene, and the others are unexplained. The DNA was the basis for D and trimming; V, J and clone size are from that table. The sample yields fewer than 1.4 million clones; about four fifths were counted once. Of the sample, more than 0.55% is held by the ten largest clones.

The source of this sequence is a man aged 18 to 30 in good health. Some clones in this sample may be carry-over from other donors' samples. The chain is encoded by TRBV19 joined to TRBJ2-3; the D segment cannot be called with confidence. The sample taken for sequencing was memory CD4+ T cells from PBMCs. What this sample's cell subset or site label stands for: CD45RA-negative fraction. DNA sequence: TGTGCCAGTAGCGCGTGGGAAGTTCGACCAGATACGCAGTATTTT. Its protein product is CASSAWEVRPDTQYF.